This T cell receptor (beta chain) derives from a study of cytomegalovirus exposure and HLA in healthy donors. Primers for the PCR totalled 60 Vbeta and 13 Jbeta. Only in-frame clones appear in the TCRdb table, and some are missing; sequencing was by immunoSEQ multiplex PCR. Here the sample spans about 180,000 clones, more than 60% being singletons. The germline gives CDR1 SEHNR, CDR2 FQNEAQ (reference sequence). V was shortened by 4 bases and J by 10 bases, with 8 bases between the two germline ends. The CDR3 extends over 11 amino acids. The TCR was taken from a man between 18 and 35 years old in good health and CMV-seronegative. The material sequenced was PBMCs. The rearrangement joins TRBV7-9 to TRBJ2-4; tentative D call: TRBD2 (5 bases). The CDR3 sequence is CASSSQRIQYF. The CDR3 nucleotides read TGTGCCAGCAGCTCCCAGCGGATTCAGTACTTC.